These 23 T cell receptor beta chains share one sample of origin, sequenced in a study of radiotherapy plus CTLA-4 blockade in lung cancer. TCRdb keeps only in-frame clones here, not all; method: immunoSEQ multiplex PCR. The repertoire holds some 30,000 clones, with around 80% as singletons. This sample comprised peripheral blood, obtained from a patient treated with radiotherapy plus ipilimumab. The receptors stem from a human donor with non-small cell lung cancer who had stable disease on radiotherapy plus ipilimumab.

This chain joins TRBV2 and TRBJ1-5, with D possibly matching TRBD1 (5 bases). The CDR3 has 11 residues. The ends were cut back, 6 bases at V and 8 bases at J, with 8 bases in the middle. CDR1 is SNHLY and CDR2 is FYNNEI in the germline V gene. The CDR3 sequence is CASSLGEPQHF. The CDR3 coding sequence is TGTGCCAGCAGCCTAGGGGAGCCCCAGCATTTT.

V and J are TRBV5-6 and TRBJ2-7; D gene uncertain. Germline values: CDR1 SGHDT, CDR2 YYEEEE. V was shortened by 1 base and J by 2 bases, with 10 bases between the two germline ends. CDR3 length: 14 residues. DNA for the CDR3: TGTGCCAGCAGCTTGAGGGTAGGAGCCTACGAGCAGTACGTC. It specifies CASSLRVGAYEQYV.

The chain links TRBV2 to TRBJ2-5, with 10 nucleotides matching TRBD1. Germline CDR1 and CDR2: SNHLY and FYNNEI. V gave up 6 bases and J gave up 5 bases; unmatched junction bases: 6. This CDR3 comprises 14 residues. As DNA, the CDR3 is TGTGCCAGCAGAGGACAGGGGGAATGGGAGACCCAGTACTTC. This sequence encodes CASRGQGEWETQYF.

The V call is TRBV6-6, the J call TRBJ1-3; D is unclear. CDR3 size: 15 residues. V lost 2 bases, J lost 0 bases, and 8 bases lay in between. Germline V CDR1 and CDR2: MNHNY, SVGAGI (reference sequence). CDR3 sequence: CASSYDGHSGNTIYF. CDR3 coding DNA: TGTGCCAGCAGTTACGACGGTCACTCTGGAAACACCATATATTTT.

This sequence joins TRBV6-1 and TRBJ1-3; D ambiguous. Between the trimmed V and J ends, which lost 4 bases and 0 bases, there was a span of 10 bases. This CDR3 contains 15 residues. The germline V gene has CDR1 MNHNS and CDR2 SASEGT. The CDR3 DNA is TGTGCCAGCAGTGTAGGGCCGAACTCTGGAAACACCATATATTTT. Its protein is CASSVGPNSGNTIYF.

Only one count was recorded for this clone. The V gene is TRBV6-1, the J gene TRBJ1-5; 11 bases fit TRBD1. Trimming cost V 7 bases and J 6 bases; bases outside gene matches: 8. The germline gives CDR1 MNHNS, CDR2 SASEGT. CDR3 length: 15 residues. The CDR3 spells CASITGTGGVQPQHF. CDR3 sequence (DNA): TGTGCCAGCATCACCGGGACAGGGGGGGTTCAGCCCCAGCATTTT.

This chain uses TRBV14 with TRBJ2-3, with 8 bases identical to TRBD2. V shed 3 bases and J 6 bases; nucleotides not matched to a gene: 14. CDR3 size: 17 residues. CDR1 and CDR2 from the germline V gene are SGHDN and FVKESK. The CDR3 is CASSQRSGGPRADTQYF. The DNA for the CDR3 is TGTGCCAGCAGCCAGAGGAGCGGGGGACCTAGGGCGGATACGCAGTATTTT.

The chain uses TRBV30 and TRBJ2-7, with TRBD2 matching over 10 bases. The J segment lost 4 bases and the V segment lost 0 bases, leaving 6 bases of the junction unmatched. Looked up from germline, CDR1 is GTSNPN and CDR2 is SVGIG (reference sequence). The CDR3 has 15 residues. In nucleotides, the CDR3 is TGTGCCTGGAGTGTTGGGACTAGCGTCATGTACGAGCAGTACTTC. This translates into CAWSVGTSVMYEQYF.

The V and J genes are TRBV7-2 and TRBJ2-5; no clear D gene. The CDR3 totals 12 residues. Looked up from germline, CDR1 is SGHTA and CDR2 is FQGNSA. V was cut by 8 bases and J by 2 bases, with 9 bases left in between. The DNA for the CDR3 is TGTGCCAGCTCAATAGGACAAGAGACCCAGTACTTC. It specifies CASSIGQETQYF.

The DNA of the CDR3 is TGTGCCAGCAGTTACCACGGACGGCTTAATGAAAAACTGTTTTTT. Its translation: CASSYHGRLNEKLFF. V gene TRBV6-5 combines with J gene TRBJ1-4, with D hard to call. Trimming left V 2 bases short and J 4 bases short, with 11 bases between. The CDR3 loop spans 15 amino acids. The V gene's germline CDR1 is MNHEY and CDR2 SVGAGI.

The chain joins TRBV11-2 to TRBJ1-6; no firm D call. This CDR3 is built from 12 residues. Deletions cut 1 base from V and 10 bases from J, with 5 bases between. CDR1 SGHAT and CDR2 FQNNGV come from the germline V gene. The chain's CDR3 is CASSLVLSPLHF. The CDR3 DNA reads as TGTGCCAGCAGCTTAGTGTTGTCACCCCTCCACTTT.

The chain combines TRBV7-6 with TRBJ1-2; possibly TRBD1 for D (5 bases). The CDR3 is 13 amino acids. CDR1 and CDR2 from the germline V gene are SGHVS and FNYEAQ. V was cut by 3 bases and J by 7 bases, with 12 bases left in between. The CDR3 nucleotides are TGTGCCAGCAGCTTCCAGGGTCAAGGTGGCTACACCTTC. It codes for CASSFQGQGGYTF.

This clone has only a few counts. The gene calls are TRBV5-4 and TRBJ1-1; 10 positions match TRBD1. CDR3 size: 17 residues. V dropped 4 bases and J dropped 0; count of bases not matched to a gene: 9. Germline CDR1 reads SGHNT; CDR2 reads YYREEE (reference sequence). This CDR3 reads CASSRSGTGVMNTEAFF. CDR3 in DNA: TGTGCCAGCAGCCGCTCCGGGACAGGGGTTATGAACACTGAAGCTTTCTTT.

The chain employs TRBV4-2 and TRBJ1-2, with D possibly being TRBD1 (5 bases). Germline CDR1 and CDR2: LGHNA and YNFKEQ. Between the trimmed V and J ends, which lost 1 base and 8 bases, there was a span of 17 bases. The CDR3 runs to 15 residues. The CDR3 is CASSQVGGFSDGYTF. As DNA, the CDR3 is TGTGCCAGCAGCCAAGTCGGGGGATTTTCGGACGGCTACACCTTC.

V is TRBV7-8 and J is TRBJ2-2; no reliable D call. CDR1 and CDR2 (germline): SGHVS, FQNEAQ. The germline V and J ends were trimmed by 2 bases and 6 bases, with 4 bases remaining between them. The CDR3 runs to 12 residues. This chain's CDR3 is CASSLLSGELFF. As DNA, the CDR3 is TGTGCCAGCAGCTTACTATCCGGGGAGCTGTTTTTT. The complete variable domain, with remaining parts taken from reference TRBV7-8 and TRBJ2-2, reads GAGVSQSPRYKVAKRGQDVALRCDPISGHVSLFWYQQALGQGPEFLTYFQNEAQLDKSGLPSDRFFAERPEGSVSTLKIQRTQQEDSAVYLCASSLLSGELFFGEGSRLTVL.

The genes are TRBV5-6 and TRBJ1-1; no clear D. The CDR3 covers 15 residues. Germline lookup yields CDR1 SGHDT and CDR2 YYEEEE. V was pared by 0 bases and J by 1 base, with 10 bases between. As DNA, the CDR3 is TGTGCCAGCAGCTTGGCTCCATCTACGAACACTGAAGCTTTCTTT. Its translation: CASSLAPSTNTEAFF. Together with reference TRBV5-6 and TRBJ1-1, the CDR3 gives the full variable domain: DAGVTQSPTHLIKTRGQQVTLRCSPKSGHDTVSWYQQALGQGPQFIFQYYEEEERQRGNFPDRFSGHQFPNYSSELNVNALLLGDSALYLCASSLAPSTNTEAFFGQGTRLTVV.

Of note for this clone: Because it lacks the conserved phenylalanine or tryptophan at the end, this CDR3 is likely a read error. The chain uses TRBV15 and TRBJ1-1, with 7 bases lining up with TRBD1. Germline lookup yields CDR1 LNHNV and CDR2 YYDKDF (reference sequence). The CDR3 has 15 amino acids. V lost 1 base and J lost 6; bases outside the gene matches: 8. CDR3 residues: CATSRARGRHPEAFS. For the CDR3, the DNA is TGTGCCACCAGCAGAGCAAGGGGGCGACACCCTGAAGCTTTCTCT.

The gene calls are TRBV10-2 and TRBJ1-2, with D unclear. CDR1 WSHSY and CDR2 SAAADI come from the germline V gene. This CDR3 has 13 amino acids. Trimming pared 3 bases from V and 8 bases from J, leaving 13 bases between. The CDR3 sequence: CASSDALGNGYTF. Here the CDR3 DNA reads TGCGCCAGCAGTGATGCCTTGGGGAACGGCTACACCTTC.

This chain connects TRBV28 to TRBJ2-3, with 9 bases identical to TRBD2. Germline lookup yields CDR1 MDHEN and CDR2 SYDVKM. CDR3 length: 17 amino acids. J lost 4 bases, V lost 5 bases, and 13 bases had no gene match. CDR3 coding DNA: TGTGCCAGCAGTCCCTCCCAGGGCGGGGGGGGTGCAGATACGCAGTATTTT. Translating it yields CASSPSQGGGGADTQYF.

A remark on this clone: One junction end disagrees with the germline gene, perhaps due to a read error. The CDR3 loop reads CASSPSPTGQSVF. CDR3 sequence (DNA): TGTGCCAGCAGTCCGTCCCCCACGGGACAGAGCGTTTTT. The gene calls are TRBV28 and TRBJ1-4; 7 nucleotides agree with TRBD1. This CDR3 spans 13 amino acids. Germline CDR1 MDHEN, CDR2 SYDVKM.

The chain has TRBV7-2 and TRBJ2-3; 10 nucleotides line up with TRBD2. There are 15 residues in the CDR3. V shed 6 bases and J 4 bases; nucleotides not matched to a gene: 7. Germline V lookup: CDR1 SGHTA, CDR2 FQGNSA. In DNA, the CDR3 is TGTGCCAGCAGACGGACTAGCGGAGGTGCAGATACGCAGTATTTT. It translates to CASRRTSGGADTQYF.

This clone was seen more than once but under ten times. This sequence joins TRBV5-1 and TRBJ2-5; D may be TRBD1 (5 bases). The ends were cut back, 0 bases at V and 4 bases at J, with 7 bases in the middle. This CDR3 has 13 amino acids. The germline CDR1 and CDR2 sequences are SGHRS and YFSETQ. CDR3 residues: CASSLGQRETQYF. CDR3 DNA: TGCGCCAGCAGCTTGGGACAGAGAGAGACCCAGTACTTC.

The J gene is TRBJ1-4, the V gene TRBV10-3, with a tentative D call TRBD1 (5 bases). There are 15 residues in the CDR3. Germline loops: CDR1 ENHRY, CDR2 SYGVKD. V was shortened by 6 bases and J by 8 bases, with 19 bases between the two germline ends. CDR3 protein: CAIRFRGGVREKLFF. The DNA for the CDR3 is TGTGCCATCAGGTTCCGGGGCGGGGTCAGGGAAAAACTGTTTTTT.